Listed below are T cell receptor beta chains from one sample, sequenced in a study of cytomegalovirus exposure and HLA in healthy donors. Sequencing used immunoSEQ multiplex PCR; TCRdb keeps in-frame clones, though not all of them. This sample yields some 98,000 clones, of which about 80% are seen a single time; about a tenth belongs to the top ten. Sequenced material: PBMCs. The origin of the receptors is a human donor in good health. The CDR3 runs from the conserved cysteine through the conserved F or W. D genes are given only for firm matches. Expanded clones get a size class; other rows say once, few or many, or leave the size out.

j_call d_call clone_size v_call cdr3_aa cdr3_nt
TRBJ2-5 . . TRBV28 CASSYGRQETQYF TGTGCCAGCAGTTACGGGAGACAAGAGACCCAGTACTTC
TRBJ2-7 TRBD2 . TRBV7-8 CASSYYGGVTSYEQYF TGTGCCAGCAGCTATTATGGGGGGGTGACCTCCTACGAGCAGTACTTC
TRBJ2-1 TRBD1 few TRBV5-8 CASSGIGGPNEQFF TGTGCCAGCAGCGGAATAGGGGGCCCCAATGAGCAGTTCTTC
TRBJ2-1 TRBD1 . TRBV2 CASTLTGGLYNEQFF TGTGCCAGCACCTTGACAGGGGGACTGTACAATGAGCAGTTCTTC
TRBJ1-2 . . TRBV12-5 CASGPGGDGGYTF TGTGCTAGTGGCCCGGGGGGGGACGGTGGCTACACCTTC
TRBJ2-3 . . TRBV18 CASSLPGTDTQYF TGTGCCAGCTCACTTCCAGGAACAGATACGCAGTATTTT
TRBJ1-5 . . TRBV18 CATSPPGVGGQPQHF TGTGCCACCTCCCCCCCGGGGGTGGGGGGTCAGCCCCAGCATTTT
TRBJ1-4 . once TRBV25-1 CASSESGTRNEKLFF TGTGCCAGCAGTGAGTCCGGGACACGGAATGAAAAACTGTTTTTT
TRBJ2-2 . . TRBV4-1 CASSQRERGNTGELFF TGCGCCAGCAGCCAGAGGGAACGGGGGAACACCGGGGAGCTGTTTTTT
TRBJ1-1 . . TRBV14 CASSPIGARGNTEAFF TGTGCCAGCAGCCCCATAGGCGCCAGGGGGAACACTGAAGCTTTCTTT
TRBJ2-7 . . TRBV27 CASSLIRGSYEQYF TGTGCCAGCAGTCTGATACGGGGGTCCTACGAGCAGTACTTC
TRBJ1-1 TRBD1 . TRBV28 CASSSPYGTGGVKNTEAFF TGTGCCAGCAGTTCCCCTTACGGGACAGGGGGCGTGAAGAACACTGAAGCTTTCTTT
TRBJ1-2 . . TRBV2 CASSEEEGNYGYTF TGTGCCAGCAGTGAGGAGGAAGGGAACTATGGCTACACCTTC
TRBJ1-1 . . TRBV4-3 CASSRGGWNTEAFF TGCGCCAGCAGCCGAGGAGGATGGAACACTGAAGCTTTCTTT
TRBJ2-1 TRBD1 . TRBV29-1 CSVLGTVSYNEQFF TGCAGCGTGTTGGGGACAGTCTCCTACAATGAGCAGTTCTTC
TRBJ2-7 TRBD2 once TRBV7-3 CASSPPSGTIQGEQYF TGTGCCAGCAGCCCACCATCCGGGACTATCCAAGGCGAGCAGTACTTC
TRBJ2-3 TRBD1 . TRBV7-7 CASSSGTALSTDTQYF TGTGCCAGCAGCTCCGGGACAGCTCTTAGCACAGATACGCAGTATTTT
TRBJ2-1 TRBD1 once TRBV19 CASSIVRGRTMGEQFF TGTGCCAGTAGTATAGTGAGGGGGCGGACAATGGGAGAGCAGTTCTTC
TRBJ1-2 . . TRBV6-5 CASSVTGQRAGGYTF TGTGCCAGCAGTGTTACGGGACAACGGGCCGGGGGCTACACCTTC
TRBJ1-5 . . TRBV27 CASSVYNQPQHF TGTGCCAGCAGTGTCTACAATCAGCCCCAGCATTTT
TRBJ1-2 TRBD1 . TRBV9 CASSPSGTGARGYTF TGTGCCAGCAGCCCCTCGGGGACAGGGGCCCGAGGCTACACCTTC
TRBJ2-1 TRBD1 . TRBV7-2 CASSSRDRDNEQFF TGTGCCAGCAGCTCCCGGGACAGGGACAATGAGCAGTTCTTC
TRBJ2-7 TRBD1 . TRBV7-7 CASSLLPGQGSPEQYF TGTGCTAGCAGCCTCCTCCCGGGACAGGGAAGCCCCGAGCAGTACTTC
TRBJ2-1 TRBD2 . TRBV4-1 CASSFSGTSGADEQFF TGCGCCAGCAGCTTCTCCGGGACTAGCGGGGCTGATGAGCAGTTCTTC
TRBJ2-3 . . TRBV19 CASSKSGARTDTQYF TGTGCCAGTAGTAAAAGCGGAGCGAGGACAGATACGCAGTATTTT
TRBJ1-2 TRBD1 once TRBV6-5 CASSYMGTGSYGYTF TGTGCCAGCAGTTACATGGGGACAGGGTCCTATGGCTACACCTTC
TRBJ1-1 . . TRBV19 CASSISLGEAFF TGTGCCAGTAGTATCAGCCTCGGGGAAGCTTTCTTT